A few counts support the clone carrying this T cell receptor beta chain. Its specificity is unknown. Blood was collected once per donor into heparin, averaging about 100 mL. CDR1 is SGDLS, CDR2 YYNGEE, per germline. CDR3 length equals 15 residues. The ends lost 4 bases at V and 2 bases at J; junction bases unmatched: 9. This specimen belongs to a study of beta chain features in type 1 diabetes. Study-level findings and limits: Whether HLA type influences TCRB rearrangement remained unresolved here. The VDJ junctions of type 1 diabetes patients carried fewer insertions and more deletions.

As every portion of the isolated RNA was reverse transcribed, the sequencing read expressed TCRB transcripts. Sequencing used immunoSEQ multiplex PCR; TCRdb keeps in-frame clones, though not all of them. The table shows 130,000 or so clones, with around a tenth occurring only once. The clonotype comes from a man younger than 35 in good health. The sample was central memory CD4+ T cells from blood. This chain joins TRBV9 and TRBJ2-7; 7 bases align to TRBD1. The CDR3 loop reads CASSPRTGGAYEQYF. In DNA form, the CDR3 reads TGTGCCAGCAGCCCCCGGACAGGAGGAGCCTACGAGCAGTACTTC.